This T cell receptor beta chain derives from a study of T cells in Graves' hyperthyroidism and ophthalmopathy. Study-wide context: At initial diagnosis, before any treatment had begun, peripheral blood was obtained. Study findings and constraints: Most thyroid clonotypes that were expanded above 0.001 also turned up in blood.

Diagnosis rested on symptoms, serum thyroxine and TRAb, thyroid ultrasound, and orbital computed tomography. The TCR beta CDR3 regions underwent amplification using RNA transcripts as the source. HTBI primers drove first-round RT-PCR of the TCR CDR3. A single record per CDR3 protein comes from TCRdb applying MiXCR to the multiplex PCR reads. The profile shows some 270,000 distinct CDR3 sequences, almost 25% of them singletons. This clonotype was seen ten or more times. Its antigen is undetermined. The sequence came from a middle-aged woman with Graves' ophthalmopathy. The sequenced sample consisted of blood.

The CDR3 sequence is CASSPDNRWGTGELFF. CDR3 bases: TGTGCCAGCAGCCCAGACAACCGTTGGGGGACCGGGGAGCTGTTTTTT. The chain joins TRBV9 to TRBJ2-2; D tentatively fits TRBD1 or TRBD2 (5 bases each). V was clipped by 4 bases and J by 5 bases, with 18 bases between them. This CDR3 has 16 amino acids. Germline assignment: CDR1 SGDLS and CDR2 YYNGEE.